Presented here are 4 T cell receptor beta chains from one specimen sequenced in a study of control samples from healthy donors and cancer patients. Profiling relied on immunoSEQ multiplex PCR, and the TCRdb table lists in-frame clones only, not all of them. The sample contains over 80,000 clones, 91% of which appear only once. Sequenced material: blood. These receptors all stem from a man between 25 and 39 years old in good health.

The V call is TRBV28, the J call TRBJ2-5, with D maybe TRBD2 (6 bases). Trimming took off 5 bases at V and 2 bases at J, with 15 bases between the two ends. This CDR3 contains 15 residues. From germline, CDR1 is MDHEN and CDR2 SYDVKM. CDR3 residues: CASSLTGAAQETQYF. For the CDR3, the DNA is TGTGCCAGCAGTCTCACGGGAGCGGCTCAAGAGACCCAGTACTTC.

The chain uses TRBV5-1 and TRBJ1-4; 11 bases map to TRBD1. CDR1 is SGHRS and CDR2 is YFSETQ in the germline V gene. The CDR3 extends over 15 amino acids. V was clipped by 0 bases and J by 7 bases; unmatched bases: 2. CDR3 nucleotides: TGCGCCAGCAGCTTGGCCGGGACAGGGGGTGAAAAACTGTTTTTT. Protein sequence: CASSLAGTGGEKLFF.

The chain combines TRBV29-1 with TRBJ2-4; D might be TRBD1 (5 bases). With 7 bases removed from V and 0 bases from J, the gap between germline ends came to 19 bases. Germline values: CDR1 SQVTM, CDR2 ANQGSEA. CDR3 length: 16 residues. Here the CDR3 reads CSAPHRYTLAKNIQYF. For the CDR3, the DNA is TGCAGCGCACCACACAGGTACACTCTAGCCAAAAACATTCAGTACTTC.

This rearrangement joins TRBV24-1 to TRBJ2-5; no reliable D call. This CDR3 comprises 16 residues. Germline V gives CDR1 KGHDR, CDR2 SFDVKD. The V end lost 9 bases, the J end lost 1 base, and 20 bases lay between the germline ends. The DNA for the CDR3 is TGTGCCACCGGGTTCCCCCCCCACGAGGTCCAAGAGACCCAGTACTTC. Protein product: CATGFPPHEVQETQYF.